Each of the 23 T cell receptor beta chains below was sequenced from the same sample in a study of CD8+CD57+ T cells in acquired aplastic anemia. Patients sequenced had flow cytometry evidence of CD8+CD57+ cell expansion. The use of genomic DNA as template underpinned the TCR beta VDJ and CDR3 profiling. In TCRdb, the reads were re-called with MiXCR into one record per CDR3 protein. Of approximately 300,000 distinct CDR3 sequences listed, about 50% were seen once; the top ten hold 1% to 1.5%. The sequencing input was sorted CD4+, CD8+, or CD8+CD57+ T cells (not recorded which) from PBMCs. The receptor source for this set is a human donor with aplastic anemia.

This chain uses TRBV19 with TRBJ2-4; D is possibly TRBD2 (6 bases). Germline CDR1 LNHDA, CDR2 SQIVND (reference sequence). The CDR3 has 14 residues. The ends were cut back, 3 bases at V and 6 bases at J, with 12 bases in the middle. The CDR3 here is CASSIAGQGNIQYF. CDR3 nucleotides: TGTGCCAGTAGTATTGCGGGGCAAGGAAACATTCAGTACTTC.

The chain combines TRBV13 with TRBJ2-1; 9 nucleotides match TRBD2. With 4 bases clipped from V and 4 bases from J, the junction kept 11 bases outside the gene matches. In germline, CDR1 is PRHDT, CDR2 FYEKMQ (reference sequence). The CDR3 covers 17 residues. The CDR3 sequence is CASSSTGSGGFYNEQFF. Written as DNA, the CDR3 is TGTGCCAGCAGCTCCACCGGAAGCGGGGGGTTTTACAATGAGCAGTTCTTC.

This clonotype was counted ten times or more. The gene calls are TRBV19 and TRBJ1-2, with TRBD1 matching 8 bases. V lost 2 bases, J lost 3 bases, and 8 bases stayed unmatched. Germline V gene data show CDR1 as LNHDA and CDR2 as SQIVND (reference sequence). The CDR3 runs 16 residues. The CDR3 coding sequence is TGTGCCAGTAGTATATCTGGGGCAGGGGGCCACTATGGCTACACCTTC. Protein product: CASSISGAGGHYGYTF.

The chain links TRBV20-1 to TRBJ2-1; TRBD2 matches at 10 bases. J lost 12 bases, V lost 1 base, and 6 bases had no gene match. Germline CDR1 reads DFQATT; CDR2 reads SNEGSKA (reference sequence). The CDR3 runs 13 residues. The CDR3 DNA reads TGCAGTGCTAGAGGGCCAGCGGGAGGGCTGCAGTTCTTC. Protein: CSARGPAGGLQFF.

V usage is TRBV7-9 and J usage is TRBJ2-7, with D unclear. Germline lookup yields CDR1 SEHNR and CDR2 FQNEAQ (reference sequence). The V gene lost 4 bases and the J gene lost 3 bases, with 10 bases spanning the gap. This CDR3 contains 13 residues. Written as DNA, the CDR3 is TGTGCCAGCAGCTATGAGGACCACTACGAGCAGTACTTC. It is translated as CASSYEDHYEQYF.

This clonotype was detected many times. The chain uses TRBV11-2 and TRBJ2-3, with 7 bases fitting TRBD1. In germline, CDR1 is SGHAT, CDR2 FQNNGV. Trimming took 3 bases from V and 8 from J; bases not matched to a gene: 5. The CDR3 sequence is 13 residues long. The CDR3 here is CASSFGTVGTQYF. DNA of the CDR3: TGTGCCAGCAGCTTTGGGACAGTCGGTACGCAGTATTTT.

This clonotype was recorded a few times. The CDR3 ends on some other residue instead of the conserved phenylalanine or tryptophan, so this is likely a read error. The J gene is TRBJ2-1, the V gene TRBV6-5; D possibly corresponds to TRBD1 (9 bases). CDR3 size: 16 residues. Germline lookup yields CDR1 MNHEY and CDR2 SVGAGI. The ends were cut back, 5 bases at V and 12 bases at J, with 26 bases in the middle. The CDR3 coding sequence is TGTGCCAGCAGTGAAGCTCGGACAGGGGCCCGGGGGGGGCAGTTCTCC. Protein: CASSEARTGARGGQFS.

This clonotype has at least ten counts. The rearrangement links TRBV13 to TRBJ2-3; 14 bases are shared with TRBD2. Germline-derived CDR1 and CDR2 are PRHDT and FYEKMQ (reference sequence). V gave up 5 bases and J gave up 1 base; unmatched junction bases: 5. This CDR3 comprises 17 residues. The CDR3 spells CASSRLAGGPGTDTQYF. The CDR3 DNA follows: TGTGCCAGCAGCAGACTAGCGGGAGGGCCCGGCACAGATACGCAGTATTTT.

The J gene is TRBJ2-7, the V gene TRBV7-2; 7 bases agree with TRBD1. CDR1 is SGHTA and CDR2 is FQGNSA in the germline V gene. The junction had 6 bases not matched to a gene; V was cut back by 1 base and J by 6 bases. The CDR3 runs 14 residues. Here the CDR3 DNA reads TGTGCCAGCAGCTTAGAGGGGGCAGTTCTCGAGCAGTACTTC. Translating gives CASSLEGAVLEQYF.

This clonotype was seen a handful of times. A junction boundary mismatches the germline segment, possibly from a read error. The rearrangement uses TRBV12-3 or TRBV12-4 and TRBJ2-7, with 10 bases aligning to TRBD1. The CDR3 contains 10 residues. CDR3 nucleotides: TGTGCCATCAGGACCGGGACAGGGGATTTC. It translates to CAIRTGTGDF.

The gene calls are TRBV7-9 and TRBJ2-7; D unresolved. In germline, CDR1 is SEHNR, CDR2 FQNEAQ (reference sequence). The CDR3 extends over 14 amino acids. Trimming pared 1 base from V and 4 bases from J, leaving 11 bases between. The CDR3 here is CASSLGQQTYEQYF. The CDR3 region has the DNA TGTGCCAGCAGCTTAGGGCAGCAGACTTACGAGCAGTACTTC.

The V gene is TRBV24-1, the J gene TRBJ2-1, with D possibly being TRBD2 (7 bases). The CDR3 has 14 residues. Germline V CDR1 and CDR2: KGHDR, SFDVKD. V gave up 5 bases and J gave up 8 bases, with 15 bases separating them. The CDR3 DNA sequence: TGTGCCACCAGTGGAGGGGGGGCCCTTGATGAGCAGTTCTTC. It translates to CATSGGGALDEQFF.

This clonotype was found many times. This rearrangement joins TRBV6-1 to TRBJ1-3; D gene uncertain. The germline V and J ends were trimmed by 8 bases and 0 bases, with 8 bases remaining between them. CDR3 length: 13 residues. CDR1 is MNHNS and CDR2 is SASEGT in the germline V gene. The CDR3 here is CASRTYSGNTIYF. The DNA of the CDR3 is TGTGCCAGCCGGACTTACTCTGGAAACACCATATATTTT.

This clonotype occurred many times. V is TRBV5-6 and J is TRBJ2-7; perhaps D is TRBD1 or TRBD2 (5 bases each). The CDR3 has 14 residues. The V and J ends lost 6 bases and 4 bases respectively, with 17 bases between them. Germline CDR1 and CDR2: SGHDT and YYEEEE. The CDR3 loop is CASKREGPGYEQYF. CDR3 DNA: TGTGCCAGCAAGCGAGAGGGGCCAGGTTACGAGCAGTACTTC.

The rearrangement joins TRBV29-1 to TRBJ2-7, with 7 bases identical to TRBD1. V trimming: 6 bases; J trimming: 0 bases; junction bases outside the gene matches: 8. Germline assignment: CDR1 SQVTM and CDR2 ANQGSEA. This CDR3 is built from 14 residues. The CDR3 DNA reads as TGCAGCGTCGCGATCCGGACAGGCTCCTACGAGCAGTACTTC. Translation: CSVAIRTGSYEQYF.

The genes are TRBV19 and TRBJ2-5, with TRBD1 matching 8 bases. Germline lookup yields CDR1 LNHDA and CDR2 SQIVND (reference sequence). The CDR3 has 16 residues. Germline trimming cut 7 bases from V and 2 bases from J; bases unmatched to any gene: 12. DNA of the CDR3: TGTGCCAGTACCCCCGGACAGGGTAGGGCACAAGAGACCCAGTACTTC. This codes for CASTPGQGRAQETQYF.

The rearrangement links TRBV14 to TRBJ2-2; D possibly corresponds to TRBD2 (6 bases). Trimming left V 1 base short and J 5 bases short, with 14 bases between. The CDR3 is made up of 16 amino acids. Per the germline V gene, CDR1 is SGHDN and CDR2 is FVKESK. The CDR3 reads CASSQGTLARTGELFF. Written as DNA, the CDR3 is TGTGCCAGCAGCCAAGGAACCCTAGCGAGAACCGGGGAGCTGTTTTTT.

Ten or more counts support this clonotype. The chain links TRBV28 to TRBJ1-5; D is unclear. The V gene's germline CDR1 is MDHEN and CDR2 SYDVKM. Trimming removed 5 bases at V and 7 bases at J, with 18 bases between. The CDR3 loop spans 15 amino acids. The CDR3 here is CASSSPGLASQPQHF. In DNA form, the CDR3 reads TGTGCCAGCAGTAGTCCGGGCTTAGCATCACAGCCCCAGCATTTT.

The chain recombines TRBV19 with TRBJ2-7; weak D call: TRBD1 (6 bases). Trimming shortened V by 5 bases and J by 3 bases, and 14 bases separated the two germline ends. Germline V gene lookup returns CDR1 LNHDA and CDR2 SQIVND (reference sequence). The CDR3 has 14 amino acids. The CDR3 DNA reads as TGTGCCAGTAGTTCCCGGGACACTTACTACGAGCAGTACTTC. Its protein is CASSSRDTYYEQYF.

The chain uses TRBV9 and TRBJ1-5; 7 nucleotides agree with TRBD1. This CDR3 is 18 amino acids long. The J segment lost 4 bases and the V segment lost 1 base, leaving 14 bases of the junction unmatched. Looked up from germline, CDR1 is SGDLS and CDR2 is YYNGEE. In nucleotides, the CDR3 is TGTGCCAGCAGCGTAATGGGACAGAGGGCCCTTTCTAATCAGCCCCAGCATTTT. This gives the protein CASSVMGQRALSNQPQHF.

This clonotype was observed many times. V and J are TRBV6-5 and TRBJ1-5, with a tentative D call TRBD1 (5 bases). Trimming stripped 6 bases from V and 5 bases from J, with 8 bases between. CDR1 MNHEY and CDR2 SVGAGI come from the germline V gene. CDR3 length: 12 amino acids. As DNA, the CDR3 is TGTGCCAGCAGCGGCAGGGATCAGCCCCAGCATTTT. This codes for CASSGRDQPQHF.

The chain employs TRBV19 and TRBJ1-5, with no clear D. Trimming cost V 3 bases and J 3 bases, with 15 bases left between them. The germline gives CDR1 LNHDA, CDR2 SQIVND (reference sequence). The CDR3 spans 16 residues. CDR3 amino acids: CASSIGPRGNNQPQHF. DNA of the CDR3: TGTGCCAGTAGTATTGGGCCCCGCGGCAACAATCAGCCCCAGCATTTT.

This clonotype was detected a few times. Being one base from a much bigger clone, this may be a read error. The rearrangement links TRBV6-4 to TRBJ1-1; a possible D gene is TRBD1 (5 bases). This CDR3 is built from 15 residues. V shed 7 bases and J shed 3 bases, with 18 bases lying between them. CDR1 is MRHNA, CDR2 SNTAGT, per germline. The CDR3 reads CASIPHAGGDTEAFF. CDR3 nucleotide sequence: TGTGCCAGCATCCCCCATGCGGGGGGGGACACTGAAGCTTTCTTT.